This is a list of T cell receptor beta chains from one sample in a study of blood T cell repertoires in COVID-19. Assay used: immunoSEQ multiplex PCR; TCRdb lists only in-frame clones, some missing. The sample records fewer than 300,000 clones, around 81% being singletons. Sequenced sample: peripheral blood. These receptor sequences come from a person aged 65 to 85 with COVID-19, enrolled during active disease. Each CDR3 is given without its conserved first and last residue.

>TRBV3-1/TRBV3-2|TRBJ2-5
ASSHRQYQETQY
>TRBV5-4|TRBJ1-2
ASSSDGTGGLFYGYT
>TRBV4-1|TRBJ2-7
ASSLLDRALDYEQY
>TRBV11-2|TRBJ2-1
ASSPNYNEQF
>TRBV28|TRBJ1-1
ASSPLRGFKTEAF
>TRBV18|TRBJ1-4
ASSPRASEANEKLF
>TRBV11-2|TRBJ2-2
ASRYPGLGTAGELF
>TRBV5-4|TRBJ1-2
ASSSRQGAVSNYGYT
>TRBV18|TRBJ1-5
ASSPVHHGQRGNSNQPQH
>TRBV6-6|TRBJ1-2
ASSSRDSYYGYT
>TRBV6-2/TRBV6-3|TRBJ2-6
ASSYRGAGANVLT
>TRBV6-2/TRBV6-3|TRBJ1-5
ASSYGIKTKSGQPQH
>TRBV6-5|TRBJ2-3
ASSLGTAGDTQY
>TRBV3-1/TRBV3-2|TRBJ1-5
ASSPFGQGDQPQH
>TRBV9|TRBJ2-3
ASSARREGDTQY
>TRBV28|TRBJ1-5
ASSPGASNQPQH
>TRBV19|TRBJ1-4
ASSPKWTAENEKLF
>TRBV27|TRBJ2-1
ASSLRVGDEQF
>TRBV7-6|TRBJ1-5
ASSLGQGRLQPQH
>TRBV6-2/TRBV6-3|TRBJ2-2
ASSQSIQLAGTTGELF
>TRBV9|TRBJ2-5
ASSGSGKIQETQY
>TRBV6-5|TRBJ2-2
ASTQDRGYTGELF
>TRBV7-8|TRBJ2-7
ASSFTGSYEQY
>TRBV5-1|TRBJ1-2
ASSINQGISGYT
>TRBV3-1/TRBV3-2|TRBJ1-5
ASSQDQGQPQH
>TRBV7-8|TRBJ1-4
ASSPSLRQGSEKLF
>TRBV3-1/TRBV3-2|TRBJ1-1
ASRQVGMNTEAF
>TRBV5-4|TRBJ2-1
ASSSQRGEYNEQF
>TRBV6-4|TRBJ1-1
ASSTDRDTEAF
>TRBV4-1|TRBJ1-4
ASSQIQGPNEKLF
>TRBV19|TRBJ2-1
ASSPLAGGGQF
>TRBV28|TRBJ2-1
ASAGTSGKEGVEQF
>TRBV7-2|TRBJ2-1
ASSLDWRHNEQF
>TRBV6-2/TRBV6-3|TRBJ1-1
ASSYQGLAEAF
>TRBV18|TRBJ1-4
ASSPQATNEKLF
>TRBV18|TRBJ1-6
ASSPGGQGNSPLH
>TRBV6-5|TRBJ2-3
ASSYGQGTDTQY
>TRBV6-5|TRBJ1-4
ASSSRDRGINEKLF
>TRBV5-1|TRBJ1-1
ASSATALTEAF
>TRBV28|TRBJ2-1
ASGASYNEQF
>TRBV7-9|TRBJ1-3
ASSLAMSPSGNTIY
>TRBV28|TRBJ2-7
ASSLKGTIHEQY
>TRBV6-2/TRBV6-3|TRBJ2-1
ASSWWGDEQF
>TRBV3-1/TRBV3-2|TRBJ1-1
ASSRQDLTEAF
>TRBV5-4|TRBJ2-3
ASSKAGDTQY
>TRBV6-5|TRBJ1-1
ASSLREMNTEAF
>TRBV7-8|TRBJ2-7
ASSRLTGVGEQY
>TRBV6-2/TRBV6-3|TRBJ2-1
ASSTRTSGRFNEQF
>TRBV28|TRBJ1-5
ASSQDWPQH
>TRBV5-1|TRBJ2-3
ASSPGVSTDTQY